The source of this TCR beta chain is a study of blood T cell repertoires in COVID-19. The CDR3 spans 14 residues. The V gene lost 7 bases and the J gene lost 5 bases, with 18 bases spanning the gap. The germline V gene has CDR1 ENHRY and CDR2 SYGVKD. Some clones are missing from TCRdb's copy, which holds only in-frame ones; the method was immunoSEQ multiplex PCR. In the table there are more than 300,000 clones, more than 75% of which are singletons. This TCR was recovered from a woman aged 25 to 39 with COVID-19, enrolled during active disease. Sequenced sample: peripheral blood. The chain uses TRBV10-3 and TRBJ2-7; D may be TRBD2 (6 bases). CDR3 amino acids: CAITRENKGNEQYF. CDR3 in DNA: TGTGCCATCACTCGGGAGAATAAAGGGAACGAGCAGTACTTC.